A single sample gave rise to the 22 T cell receptor beta chains below, sequenced in a study of blood T cell repertoires in COVID-19. TCRdb's table, derived via immunoSEQ multiplex PCR, lists solely in-frame clones and lacks some. This table holds about 260,000 clones, around nine tenths found once. The sample was peripheral blood. The receptors were gathered from a young man with active or convalescent COVID-19.

This chain connects TRBV11-3 to TRBJ2-5; 8 nucleotides line up with TRBD2. The CDR3 contains 14 residues. Germline loops: CDR1 SGHNT, CDR2 YENEEA. The trim removed 5 bases at V and 5 bases at J, leaving 7 bases unmatched. The CDR3 DNA reads TGTGCCAGCAGCCCCGGGGGGGCCGGGGAGACCCAGTACTTC. Translation gives CASSPGGAGETQYF.

The rearrangement joins TRBV12-5 to TRBJ2-2; TRBD1 is a possible D gene (6 bases). The germline V and J ends were trimmed by 0 bases and 4 bases, with 12 bases remaining between them. Germline assignment: CDR1 LGHNT and CDR2 FRNRAP. The CDR3 is 16 residues long. CDR3 region: CASGLVGQGSTGELFF. CDR3 DNA: TGTGCTAGTGGTTTGGTAGGGCAGGGGAGCACCGGGGAGCTGTTTTTT. Using reference TRBV12-5 and TRBJ2-2 for the parts outside the CDR3, the full variable domain is DARVTQTPRHKVTEMGQEVTMRCQPILGHNTVFWYRQTMMQGLELLAYFRNRAPLDDSGMPKDRFSAEMPDATLATLKIQPSEPRDSAVYFCASGLVGQGSTGELFFGEGSRLTVL.

This chain links TRBV3-1 (or the pseudogene TRBV3-2) with TRBJ2-3, with a weak D call TRBD2 (5 bases). Deletions cut 4 bases from V and 5 bases from J, with 13 bases between. The CDR3 is made up of 14 amino acids. Germline CDR1 reads LGHDT; CDR2 reads YNNKEL (reference sequence). The CDR3: CASSPEYGGDTQYF. CDR3 in DNA: TGTGCCAGCAGCCCGGAATACGGAGGAGATACGCAGTATTTT.

This chain joins TRBV9 and TRBJ1-2; no firm D call. The CDR3 has 12 amino acids. Germline assignment: CDR1 SGDLS and CDR2 YYNGEE. V was shortened by 3 bases and J by 2 bases, with 5 bases between the two germline ends. CDR3 DNA sequence: TGTGCCAGCAGCGCGGTAAACTATGGCTACACCTTC. Its translation is CASSAVNYGYTF.

The V and J genes are TRBV5-4 and TRBJ1-1, with D uncertain. V dropped 0 bases and J dropped 3 bases, with 12 bases sitting between them. CDR1 and CDR2 from the germline V gene are SGHNT and YYREEE (reference sequence). This CDR3 region has 15 residues. In nucleotides, the CDR3 is TGTGCCAGCAGCTTGGATTACCGGGGTGACACTGAAGCTTTCTTT. Encoded protein: CASSLDYRGDTEAFF.

V and J are TRBV6-2 or TRBV6-3 and TRBJ2-5, with D tentatively TRBD2 (6 bases). Per germline, CDR1 MNHEY and CDR2 SVGEGT. The CDR3 runs 18 residues. Trimming left V 1 base short and J 1 base short, with 19 bases between. CDR3 region: CASSYFFKAGAPQETQYF. The CDR3 DNA reads TGTGCCAGCAGTTACTTTTTTAAAGCGGGCGCGCCCCAAGAGACCCAGTACTTC.

In its sample, this clone was seen a few times. The chain joins TRBV5-4 to TRBJ2-5, with 8 bases matching TRBD2. CDR3 length: 16 amino acids. Germline assignment: CDR1 SGHNT and CDR2 YYREEE (reference sequence). V gave up 4 bases and J gave up 2 bases; unmatched junction bases: 10. DNA of the CDR3: TGTGCCAGCAGCGGCGGGGGGCCACCTCAGCAAGAGACCCAGTACTTC. Amino acids: CASSGGGPPQQETQYF.

This CDR3 reads CASSSQGTGDVNYGYTF. The CDR3 DNA is TGTGCCAGCAGCTCCCAGGGGACCGGAGACGTTAACTATGGCTACACCTTC. This chain joins TRBV7-2 and TRBJ1-2; D is perhaps TRBD1 (6 bases). V was clipped by 4 bases and J by 1 base, with 19 bases between them. Germline V gene data show CDR1 as SGHTA and CDR2 as FQGNSA. The CDR3 is 17 amino acids. Based on the CDR3 plus reference TRBV7-2 and TRBJ1-2, the full variable domain is GAGVSQSPSNKVTEKGKDVELRCDPISGHTALYWYRQSLGQGLEFLIYFQGNSAPDKSGLPSDRFSAERTGGSVSTLTIQRTQQEDSAVYLCASSSQGTGDVNYGYTFGSGTRLTVV.

The chain couples TRBV6-1 to TRBJ2-1; tentative D call: TRBD2 (6 bases). V was cut by 4 bases and J by 5 bases, with 15 bases left in between. Per the germline V gene, CDR1 is MNHNS and CDR2 is SASEGT. The CDR3 is 15 residues long. The CDR3 protein is CASSVGGQRHNEQFF. CDR3 coding DNA: TGTGCCAGCAGTGTAGGAGGGCAGCGCCACAATGAGCAGTTCTTC.

This chain links TRBV5-1 with TRBJ2-2, with TRBD2 matching over 10 bases. Looked up from germline, CDR1 is SGHRS and CDR2 is YFSETQ. This CDR3 is built from 20 residues. The trim removed 4 bases at V and 1 base at J, leaving 16 bases unmatched. This CDR3 reads CASSTILKQRGGKNTGELFF. For the CDR3, the DNA is TGCGCCAGCAGCACCATCCTTAAACAGCGGGGGGGTAAGAACACCGGGGAGCTGTTTTTT.

The chain has TRBV19 and TRBJ1-3; D is unclear. V was pared by 3 bases and J by 0 bases, with 6 bases between. Per the germline V gene, CDR1 is LNHDA and CDR2 is SQIVND (reference sequence). CDR3 length equals 14 residues. CDR3 DNA: TGTGCCAGTAGTATCACCAGCTCTGGAAACACCATATATTTT. This gives the protein CASSITSSGNTIYF.

The chain uses TRBV4-1 and TRBJ2-7; unclear D gene. V lost 1 base and J 0 bases, leaving 19 bases between the germline ends. This CDR3 has 18 residues. The germline CDR1 and CDR2 sequences are MGHRA and YSYEKL. CDR3 amino acids: CASSQVIRLPYPSYEQYF. CDR3 nucleotide sequence: TGCGCCAGCAGCCAAGTCATCAGGCTCCCCTATCCCTCCTACGAGCAGTACTTC.

This rearrangement joins TRBV11-3 to TRBJ1-1; 10 bases are shared with TRBD1. Germline V CDR1 and CDR2: SGHNT, YENEEA. V was pared by 5 bases and J by 4 bases, with 4 bases of the junction left unmatched. This CDR3 contains 14 residues. The CDR3 nucleotides are TGTGCCAGCAGCGACAGGGGGCTGAGCACTGAAGCTTTCTTT. This codes for CASSDRGLSTEAFF.

This clone was detected a few times. The rearrangement uses TRBV19 and TRBJ1-5, with D maybe TRBD1 (5 bases). The CDR3 totals 15 residues. Germline CDR1 LNHDA, CDR2 SQIVND (reference sequence). Between the trimmed V and J ends, which lost 9 bases and 0 bases, there was a span of 15 bases. In DNA form, the CDR3 reads TGTGCCAGCCGACGGGGGGTCTATAGCAATCAGCCCCAGCATTTT. Protein sequence: CASRRGVYSNQPQHF. Combining the CDR3 with reference TRBV19 and TRBJ1-5 gives the whole variable domain DGGITQSPKYLFRKEGQNVTLSCEQNLNHDAMYWYRQDPGQGLRLIYYSQIVNDFQKGDIAEGYSVSREKKESFPLTVTSAQKNPTAFYLCASRRGVYSNQPQHFGDGTRLSIL.

V is TRBV24-1 and J is TRBJ2-7, with D perhaps matching TRBD2 (6 bases). Germline V lookup: CDR1 KGHDR, CDR2 SFDVKD. V was clipped by 12 bases and J by 1 base, with 27 bases between them. This CDR3 is 17 amino acids long. The CDR3 here is CAASWGREDTRSYEQYF. For the CDR3, the DNA is TGTGCCGCGTCCTGGGGTAGGGAGGACACAAGGTCCTACGAGCAGTACTTC.

This clone was observed a few times. The rearrangement joins TRBV10-2 to TRBJ1-4, with a possible D match to TRBD1 (5 bases). Germline CDR1 WSHSY, CDR2 SAAADI. Trimming stripped 7 bases from V and 5 bases from J, with 14 bases between. The CDR3 consists of 14 residues. The CDR3 bases are TGCGCCAGCAACCCCGCGGGGGGGAATGAAAAACTGTTTTTT. Its translation is CASNPAGGNEKLFF.

V gene TRBV29-1 combines with J gene TRBJ1-1, with D tentatively TRBD1 (6 bases). The CDR3 consists of 12 residues. Germline CDR1 reads SQVTM; CDR2 reads ANQGSEA. V lost 6 bases and J 9 bases, leaving 17 bases between the germline ends. The DNA of the CDR3 is TGCAGCGTAGACAACAGGGTGGGGAAAGCTTTCTTT. Protein sequence: CSVDNRVGKAFF.

The chain uses TRBV19 and TRBJ1-2; TRBD1 agrees at 8 bases. This CDR3 contains 14 residues. In germline, CDR1 is LNHDA, CDR2 SQIVND (reference sequence). V trimming: 9 bases; J trimming: 7 bases; junction bases outside the gene matches: 13. The CDR3 loop is CASATGDGSFGYTF. The CDR3 region has the DNA TGTGCCAGCGCGACAGGGGATGGATCGTTTGGCTACACCTTC. Using reference TRBV19 and TRBJ1-2 for the parts outside the CDR3, the full variable domain is DGGITQSPKYLFRKEGQNVTLSCEQNLNHDAMYWYRQDPGQGLRLIYYSQIVNDFQKGDIAEGYSVSREKKESFPLTVTSAQKNPTAFYLCASATGDGSFGYTFGSGTRLTVV.

The chain links TRBV6-2 or TRBV6-3 to TRBJ2-7; 7 nucleotides line up with TRBD2. CDR3 length: 15 amino acids. The V segment lost 7 bases and the J segment 2 bases; nucleotides outside the gene matches: 11. Germline V gives CDR1 MNHEY, CDR2 SVGEGT. The CDR3 DNA reads TGTGCCAGCAACCCCCGGGGAGGGGCAGCCTACGAGCAGTACTTC. It is translated as CASNPRGGAAYEQYF.

V is TRBV11-2 and J is TRBJ2-2, with 9 bases lining up with TRBD2. Germline CDR1 is SGHAT and CDR2 is FQNNGV. There are 16 residues in the CDR3. V lost 5 bases, J lost 4 bases, and 8 bases stayed unmatched. The CDR3 DNA is TGTGCCAGCAGCGCCGCGCGGGGGGGCCCCACCGGGGAGCTGTTTTTT. Translating it yields CASSAARGGPTGELFF.

V usage is TRBV7-9 and J usage is TRBJ1-1, with 7 bases that match TRBD1. Germline CDR1 SEHNR, CDR2 FQNEAQ (reference sequence). V lost 5 bases to trimming and J lost 5 bases; unmatched junction nucleotides: 5. The CDR3 runs 13 residues. The CDR3 sequence is CASSTTGPTEAFF. The DNA for the CDR3 is TGTGCCAGCAGCACGACAGGGCCAACTGAAGCTTTCTTT.

The rearrangement links TRBV20-1 to TRBJ1-1; D perhaps matches TRBD1 (6 bases). The CDR3 spans 14 residues. V was pared by 3 bases and J by 5 bases, with 16 bases between. The germline V gene encodes CDR1 DFQATT and CDR2 SNEGSKA (reference sequence). As DNA, the CDR3 is TGCAGTGCTAGTGACGCGGGGGGCAGTACTGAAGCTTTCTTT. This encodes CSASDAGGSTEAFF.